The clone carrying this T cell receptor (beta chain) was found a few times. Its specificity is not known. The CDR3 is 12 residues long. Germline V gene data show CDR1 as KGHSH and CDR2 as LQKENI. V was trimmed by 3 bases and J by 4 bases, leaving 7 bases between them. The sample is drawn from a study of Graves' ophthalmopathy and Graves' hyperthyroidism. Study results and caveats: Most thyroid-expanded clonotypes exceeding 0.001 frequency were also found in blood. Ophthalmopathy could be told apart from stable hyperthyroidism by a 13-signature model (about 88% sensitivity, about 80% specificity).

The PBMCs had their origin in around 9.1 ml of fresh peripheral blood. CDR3 regions of TCR beta were amplified from RNA transcripts. The first-round RT-PCR employed HTBI primers together with the Qiagen OneStep RT-PCR kit. A multiplex PCR was then performed as the second round. TCRdb re-called the multiplex PCR reads with MiXCR, one entry per CDR3 protein. The sample records 650,000 to 800,000 distinct CDR3 sequences, roughly two fifths being singletons. The receptor was derived from an adult man with Graves' ophthalmopathy. Input material: peripheral blood. The V call is TRBV18, the J call TRBJ2-7; D remains unclear. CDR3 DNA: TGTGCCAGCTCACCGTCGAGATACGAGCAGTACTTC. Translating gives CASSPSRYEQYF.